Each of the 22 T cell receptor beta chains below was sequenced from the same sample in a study of shared clonotypes between healthy human individuals. Here immunoSEQ multiplex PCR was the method, and the copy in TCRdb shows in-frame clones only, minus some. Here the sample spans hundreds of thousands of clones, roughly 80% being singletons. Sequenced: PBMCs. These receptors were obtained from a woman aged 40-49 years in good health. Some clones in this sample may be carry-over from other donors' samples.

V is TRBV9 and J is TRBJ2-2, with 7 bases fitting TRBD1. Germline V lookup: CDR1 SGDLS, CDR2 YYNGEE. V lost 4 bases, J lost 3 bases, and 9 bases stayed unmatched. This CDR3 spans 16 amino acids. CDR3 DNA: TGTGCCAGCAGCCTTCGACAGGGTGGTTACACCGGGGAGCTGTTTTTT. This sequence encodes CASSLRQGGYTGELFF.

Turning to this clone: This sequence is one base from a far larger clone and is likely a read error. This chain connects TRBV7-8 to TRBJ2-1, with 7 bases lining up with TRBD2. Germline V gives CDR1 SGHVS, CDR2 FQNEAQ. The CDR3 covers 13 residues. The CDR3 loop is CAGSLTPGLEQFF. CDR3 nucleotide sequence: TGTGCCGGCAGCTTAACCCCGGGACTAGAGCAGTTCTTC.

The chain couples TRBV7-3 to TRBJ2-2; no reliable D call. The CDR3 is 16 amino acids. With 5 bases removed from V and 0 bases from J, the gap between germline ends came to 13 bases. Germline V gene sequence: CDR1 SGHTA, CDR2 FQGTGA. CDR3 in amino acids: CASSPRPRANTGELFF. Here the CDR3 DNA reads TGTGCCAGCAGCCCCCGGCCTAGGGCGAACACCGGGGAGCTGTTTTTT.

This clone was picked up one time. The chain combines TRBV5-4 with TRBJ2-7; D uncertain. Trimming stripped 0 bases from V and 6 bases from J, with 16 bases between. The CDR3 spans 15 residues. Germline V gene sequence: CDR1 SGHNT, CDR2 YYREEE (reference sequence). This CDR3 reads CASSLVGSLASEQYF. CDR3 coding DNA: TGTGCCAGCAGCTTGGTTGGGTCGCTGGCCTCCGAGCAGTACTTC.

The V gene is TRBV2, the J gene TRBJ2-1; TRBD2 matches 12 bases. The CDR3 has 16 residues. Germline lookup yields CDR1 SNHLY and CDR2 FYNNEI. The ends lost 6 bases at V and 9 bases at J; junction bases unmatched: 12. The CDR3 coding sequence is TGTGCCAGCAGCCCCAGGACTAGCGGGAATGTAGGTGAGCAGTTCTTC. Its protein is CASSPRTSGNVGEQFF.

This clone was seen only a few times. The chain combines TRBV5-5 with TRBJ1-5; maybe TRBD1 (6 bases). V was pared by 4 bases and J by 0 bases, with 23 bases between. The germline V gene encodes CDR1 SGHKS and CDR2 YYEKEE (reference sequence). The CDR3 totals 19 residues. CDR3 residues: CASSPNSLNRDYSNQPQHF. Written as DNA, the CDR3 is TGTGCCAGCAGCCCAAATTCCCTAAACAGGGATTATAGCAATCAGCCCCAGCATTTT.

The V gene is TRBV30, the J gene TRBJ1-6; unclear D gene. Trimming took off 7 bases at V and 8 bases at J, with 18 bases between the two ends. CDR1 and CDR2 from the germline V gene are GTSNPN and SVGIG (reference sequence). The CDR3 is 14 residues long. The CDR3 nucleotides are TGTGCCTCCACCCAGCCCCTAGGTGATTCACCCCTCCACTTT. Its translation is CASTQPLGDSPLHF.

The chain links TRBV7-2 to TRBJ2-1, with 13 bases lining up with TRBD2. Losses at the gene ends were 5 bases for V and 7 bases for J; bases not matched to a gene: 8. Germline V gene sequence: CDR1 SGHTA, CDR2 FQGNSA. The CDR3 spans 16 residues. Written as DNA, the CDR3 is TGTGCCAGCAGCAGGACTAGCGGGAGTGGTCGGAATGAGCAGTTCTTC. Translation gives CASSRTSGSGRNEQFF. The full variable domain, its missing parts supplied by reference TRBV7-2 and TRBJ2-1, is GAGVSQSPSNKVTEKGKDVELRCDPISGHTALYWYRQSLGQGLEFLIYFQGNSAPDKSGLPSDRFSAERTGGSVSTLTIQRTQQEDSAVYLCASSRTSGSGRNEQFFGPGTRLTVL.

This clone was recorded once. The chain couples TRBV19 to TRBJ1-1; 7 positions match TRBD1. Trimming removed 4 bases from V and 5 bases from J; junction bases left unmatched: 7. The germline V gene has CDR1 LNHDA and CDR2 SQIVND (reference sequence). The CDR3 covers 14 residues. In DNA, the CDR3 is TGTGCCAGTAGTACAAGGACAGGCCGAACTGAAGCTTTCTTT. Its protein product is CASSTRTGRTEAFF.

Of note for this clone: At one end the junction does not follow the germline gene, possibly because of a read error. The rearrangement links TRBV5-4 to TRBJ2-3; 7 positions agree with TRBD2. Germline V gene data show CDR1 as SGHNT and CDR2 as YYREEE (reference sequence). The length of the CDR3 is 13 residues. CDR3 in amino acids: CASSFRERDMQYF. The CDR3 DNA sequence: TGTGCCAGCAGCTTTCGGGAGCGGGATATGCAGTATTTT.

The genes are TRBV27 and TRBJ2-7, with TRBD2 matching over 10 bases. Germline CDR1 is MNHEY and CDR2 is SMNVEV (reference sequence). J gave up 2 bases and V 7 bases, and 8 bases lay outside the gene matches. This CDR3 comprises 15 residues. This chain's CDR3 is CASKKGTSETYEQYF. The CDR3 DNA reads as TGTGCCAGCAAAAAGGGGACTAGCGAAACCTACGAGCAGTACTTC.

The J gene is TRBJ2-7, the V gene TRBV28; tentatively, D is TRBD1 (6 bases). Looked up from germline, CDR1 is MDHEN and CDR2 is SYDVKM. The CDR3 totals 12 residues. V dropped 7 bases and J dropped 3 bases, with 10 bases sitting between them. The CDR3 coding sequence is TGTGCCAGCACGAGGGGGTTCTACGAGCAGTACTTC. Translated, it gives CASTRGFYEQYF.

V is TRBV28 and J is TRBJ2-7; possibly TRBD1 or TRBD2 for D (6 bases each). Germline CDR1 MDHEN, CDR2 SYDVKM. The V end lost 5 bases, the J end lost 5 bases, and 19 bases lay between the germline ends. The CDR3 is made up of 15 amino acids. CDR3 protein: CASSLRGGISHEQYF. Written as DNA, the CDR3 is TGTGCCAGCAGTCTCCGAGGGGGGATTAGCCACGAGCAGTACTTC.

The chain combines TRBV5-4 with TRBJ2-7; 7 bases are shared with TRBD2. The CDR3 is 14 amino acids. V lost 0 bases and J lost 4; bases outside the gene matches: 4. Germline CDR1 and CDR2: SGHNT and YYREEE (reference sequence). The CDR3, as DNA: TGTGCCAGCAGCTTGGCGACGGGAGGTTACGAGCAGTACTTC. This encodes CASSLATGGYEQYF.

Concerning this clone itself: Within the sample, other DNA sequences also encode this same CDR3. J is TRBJ2-6 and V is TRBV10-3; no definite D call. The CDR3 totals 15 residues. V lost 4 bases, J lost 4 bases, and 11 bases lay in between. Germline CDR1 and CDR2: ENHRY and SYGVKD. CDR3 amino acids: CAISGGYPGANVLTF. The CDR3 region has the DNA TGTGCCATCAGTGGTGGGTATCCCGGGGCCAACGTCCTGACTTTC.

The chain is built from TRBV19 and TRBJ2-3, with 9 nucleotides matching TRBD2. Germline V lookup: CDR1 LNHDA, CDR2 SQIVND (reference sequence). After removal of 5 bases from V and 1 base from J, the junction contained 7 bases not matched to a gene. This CDR3 comprises 16 residues. CDR3 loop: CASSVGTSRRTDTQYF. CDR3 nucleotide sequence: TGTGCCAGTAGTGTCGGGACTAGCAGACGCACAGATACGCAGTATTTT.

In its sample, this clone is medium-sized. CDR3 region: CASSDVTSGSYEQYF. DNA of the CDR3: TGTGCCAGCAGTGACGTCACTAGCGGCTCCTACGAGCAGTACTTC. V is TRBV2 and J is TRBJ2-7; 8 nucleotides line up with TRBD2. The ends lost 3 bases at V and 0 bases at J; junction bases unmatched: 4. The CDR3 extends over 15 amino acids. CDR1 is SNHLY and CDR2 is FYNNEI in the germline V gene.

This clone has more than one count but fewer than ten. The chain is built from TRBV28 and TRBJ2-7; 9 positions agree with TRBD2. This CDR3 is built from 13 residues. J gave up 4 bases and V 8 bases, and 6 bases lay outside the gene matches. Germline V gene data show CDR1 as MDHEN and CDR2 as SYDVKM. CDR3 loop: CASGRGRGYEQYF. The CDR3, as DNA: TGTGCCAGCGGCCGCGGGAGGGGTTACGAGCAGTACTTC.

The rearrangement links TRBV9 to TRBJ2-1, with TRBD2 identical over 14 bases. The CDR3 has 17 amino acids. Looked up from germline, CDR1 is SGDLS and CDR2 is YYNGEE. Germline trimming cut 4 bases from V and 2 bases from J; bases unmatched to any gene: 5. The CDR3 reads CASSPGTSGSAYNEQFF. The CDR3 DNA sequence: TGTGCCAGCAGCCCAGGGACTAGCGGGAGCGCCTACAATGAGCAGTTCTTC.

The chain joins TRBV29-1 to TRBJ2-3; D unresolved. Trimming shortened V by 7 bases and J by 1 base, and 6 bases separated the two germline ends. The CDR3 covers 11 residues. Germline assignment: CDR1 SQVTM and CDR2 ANQGSEA. The CDR3 region has the DNA TGCAGCGCGCCGGGCACAGATACGCAGTATTTT. Protein: CSAPGTDTQYF.

The chain joins TRBV4-3 to TRBJ2-1; tentative D call: TRBD1 (6 bases). This CDR3 region has 17 residues. The germline CDR1 and CDR2 sequences are LGHNA and YSLEER. V lost 0 bases to trimming and J lost 4 bases, with 16 bases between them. The CDR3: CASSQDLLGARYNEQFF. For the CDR3, the DNA is TGCGCCAGCAGCCAAGATCTCCTGGGGGCGCGATACAATGAGCAGTTCTTC.

This clone appeared many times. The chain recombines TRBV28 with TRBJ2-1; 10 positions match TRBD2. The germline CDR1 and CDR2 sequences are MDHEN and SYDVKM. Germline trimming cut 3 bases from V and 11 bases from J; bases unmatched to any gene: 1. This CDR3 has 12 amino acids. CDR3 coding DNA: TGTGCCAGCAGTTTGGGACTAGCGCAGCAGTTCTTC. Translating gives CASSLGLAQQFF.